Detailed here is one TCR beta chain. Its antigen is not yet known. Nothing much larger sits one base from this clone, and base qualities are not available. Receptor libraries were prepared by 5' RACE. Sequencing used a NextSeq 500. In the TCR library protocol, unique molecular identifiers were attached to individual cDNA molecules to correct for PCR bias and sequencing error. Both TCR alpha and beta chains were sequenced, and tight co-correlation was observed between alpha and beta sequence abundances in each sample. Concerning the study's data processing: V gene, J gene and CDR3 annotation of TCR sequences was performed with Decombinator V4. Expanded TCRs were defined as changing significantly between any two time points under a Poisson model with p below 0.0001. TCR abundances were normalised to the total number of TCRs sequenced per sample and were expressed as counts per million. TRAV1-2 paired with TRAJ12, TRAJ20 or TRAJ33 defined MAIT TCRs, while TRAV10 paired with TRAJ18 defined iNKT TCRs. VDJdb, accessed 1 November 2021, was searched for CMV, EBV and SARS-CoV-2 annotated TCRs, excluding TCRs annotated for multiple antigens. TCRdb reworked the public reads: Q25 trimming with fastp, MiXCR clone assembly, productive beta chains retained. When rows share a CDR3 protein, they turn into one entry using the most common DNA and genes. These V and J calls rely on TCRdb rather than the paper's analysis. The sample contains under 85,000 distinct CDR3 sequences, about 9% of them found a single time. In total, the top ten clones hold about 6% of the sample.

The data belong to a study of early T cells in non-severe SARS-CoV-2 infection (dated by TCRdb to the early 2020s). In terms of the full investigation: Because TCR sequencing was done on bulk RNA from unsorted whole blood, the alpha and beta chains could not be paired. Overall study outcomes, separate from this receptor: VDJdb matching was skewed toward anti-spike CD8 responses and likely underestimated virus-specific expansions, missing private and CD4 specificities.

This was a case-control study nested in a cohort of healthcare workers in London, UK, who had nasopharyngeal swab PCR tests and blood samples taken every week. Healthcare workers were recruited during the week of the UK lockdown, between 23 and 31 March 2020, and followed weekly for up to about 15 weeks. The junction carries 7 bases between V and J, which are trimmed by 3 bases and 2 bases respectively. The germline V gene (reference sequence) provides CDR1 SEHNR and CDR2 FQNEAQ. The CDR3 holds 14 amino acids from the cysteine to the phenylalanine. Only the CDR3 region is kept as DNA, spanning 42 bases read in frame from base 1.

Sample: whole blood. This TCR derives from an adult who was a healthcare worker with PCR-confirmed SARS-CoV-2 infection or an uninfected control (not recorded which). The V and J genes are TRBV7-9 and TRBJ2-2; confidence is insufficient to name the D gene. In nucleotides, the sequence is TGTGCCAGCAGCTTGGCCCCCAACACCGGGGAGCTGTTTTTT. It translates to CASSLAPNTGELFF. Outside the CDR3, residues come from the reference TRBV7-9 and TRBJ2-2 proteins, so the full variable domain is: DTGVSQNPRHKITKRGQNVTFRCDPISEHNRLYWYRQTLGQGPEFLTYFQNEAQLEKSRLLSDRFSAERPKGSFSTLEIQRTEQGDSAMYLCASSLAPNTGELFFGEGSRLTVL.